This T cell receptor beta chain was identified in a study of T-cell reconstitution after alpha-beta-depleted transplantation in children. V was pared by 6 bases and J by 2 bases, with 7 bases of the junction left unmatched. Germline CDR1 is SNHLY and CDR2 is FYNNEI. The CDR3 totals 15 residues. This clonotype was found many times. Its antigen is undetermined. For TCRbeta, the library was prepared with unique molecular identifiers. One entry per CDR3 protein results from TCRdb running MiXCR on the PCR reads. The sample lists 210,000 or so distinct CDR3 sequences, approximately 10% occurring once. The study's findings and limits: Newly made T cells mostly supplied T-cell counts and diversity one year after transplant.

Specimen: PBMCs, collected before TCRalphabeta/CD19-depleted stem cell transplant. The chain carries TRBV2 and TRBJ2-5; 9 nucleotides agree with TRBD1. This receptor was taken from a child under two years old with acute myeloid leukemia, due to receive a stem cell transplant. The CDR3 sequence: CASSAGQGTQETQYF. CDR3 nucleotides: TGTGCCAGCAGCGCGGGACAGGGTACACAAGAGACCCAGTACTTC.